These T cell receptor beta chains were read from a single sample in a study of T-cell memory formation after mild COVID-19. One entry per CDR3 protein, called by TCRdb with MiXCR from the 5' RACE reads. The sample lists hundreds of thousands of distinct CDR3 sequences, 17% occurring once. The sample comprised PBMCs or a T cell subset sorted from them (not recorded which). These receptors originate from an adult woman who had mild COVID-19 (a few samples of this study predate the infection). Cell type and time point are not known. Each CDR3 is given with its conserved first and last residue. The D gene is left open where the match is weak. Rows give clone size only sometimes, using once, few, many, or a class for an expanded clone.

>TRBJ1-2|13|-|TRBV9|-
TGTGCCAGCAGCGTAGACCTAGGACGGGGCTACACCTTC
CASSVDLGRGYTF
>TRBJ2-1|15|-|TRBV29-1|-
TGCAGCGTACGTCAGAACAGGTACTTCTACAATGAGCAGTTCTTC
CSVRQNRYFYNEQFF
>TRBJ1-5|18|few|TRBV7-3|-
TGTGCCAGCAGCCTACGCGGGGGTCAGGGAACTCCCACGGGGCCCCAGCATTTT
CASSLRGGQGTPTGPQHF
>TRBJ2-7|14|-|TRBV4-2|-
TGTGCCAGCAGCTTCCGACAGGCAGGGAGCGAGCAGTACTTC
CASSFRQAGSEQYF
>TRBJ2-1|15|few|TRBV7-3|TRBD2
TGTGCCAGCAGCACCTTAGCGGGAGGGGAGCTTGAGCAGTTCTTC
CASSTLAGGELEQFF
>TRBJ2-5|14|few|TRBV7-9|TRBD2
TGTGCCAGCAGCGCATCGACTAGCCGGGAGACCCAGTACTTC
CASSASTSRETQYF
>TRBJ1-1|15|-|TRBV12-3/TRBV12-4|-
TGTGCCAGTTGTTTAATGGGGGGGATCGGCACTGAAGCTTTCTTT
CASCLMGGIGTEAFF
>TRBJ2-3|16|-|TRBV18|-
TGTGCCAGCTCACCCGCTCCGGGGGTTACCACAGATACGCAGTATTTT
CASSPAPGVTTDTQYF
>TRBJ2-2|15|-|TRBV20-1|TRBD1
TGCAGTGCTAGTGGGACAGGGCGGAACACCGGGGAGCTGTTTTTT
CSASGTGRNTGELFF
>TRBJ2-1|15|many|TRBV11-1|TRBD1
TGTGCCAGCAGCCAGACCGGGACAGGTCACAATGAGCAGTTCTTC
CASSQTGTGHNEQFF
>TRBJ2-7|12|few|TRBV12-3/TRBV12-4|-
TGTGCCAGCAGTTCGGGCCGTCAGGAGCAGTACTTC
CASSSGRQEQYF
>TRBJ2-3|13|many|TRBV5-1|-
TGCGCCAGCAGCGTGGGGGCCACAGATACGCAGTATTTT
CASSVGATDTQYF
>TRBJ2-7|14|few|TRBV20-1|TRBD2
TGCAGTGCTAGTCGTTGGGAGGGTGCCTACGAGCAGTACTTC
CSASRWEGAYEQYF
>TRBJ2-2|15|few|TRBV12-3/TRBV12-4|TRBD1
TGTGCCAGCAGCCTCGGACAGGAGCACACCGGGGAGCTGTTTTTT
CASSLGQEHTGELFF
>TRBJ1-2|14|-|TRBV18|-
TGTGCCAGCTTACTGGGTGGTGCGCGGACTGGCTACACCTTC
CASLLGGARTGYTF
>TRBJ2-3|16|few|TRBV7-3|TRBD2
TGTGCCAGCAGCTTAAGAAGCGGGAGCGGGACAGATACGCAGTATTTT
CASSLRSGSGTDTQYF
>TRBJ1-6|15|-|TRBV30|-
TGTGCCTGGACCGAAACAGGGTTGGGAAATTCACCCCTCCACTTT
CAWTETGLGNSPLHF
>TRBJ2-5|15|-|TRBV2|TRBD1
TGTGCCAGCAGCCTAACAGGGGACCTTCAAGAGACCCAGTACTTC
CASSLTGDLQETQYF
>TRBJ2-7|19|once|TRBV3-1|TRBD2
TGTGCCAGCAGCCAAGCGAAGATGTCGCTAGCGGGTACCCCCTACGAGCAGTACTTC
CASSQAKMSLAGTPYEQYF
>TRBJ2-7|14|few|TRBV20-1|TRBD2
TGCAGTGCTAGGGGGGCTAGCGGGAGCTACGAGCAGTACTTC
CSARGASGSYEQYF
>TRBJ1-1|14|few|TRBV6-1|-
TGTGCCAGCAGTGAAACAGGGTGGAACACTGAAGCTTTCTTT
CASSETGWNTEAFF
>TRBJ2-3|15|once|TRBV4-2|-
TGTGCCAGCAGCCAAGGCCTCCCCCCCACAGATACGCAGTATTTT
CASSQGLPPTDTQYF
>TRBJ2-5|15|few|TRBV5-1|TRBD1
TGCGCCAGCAGCTTGTACCCTACAGGGGAAGAGACCCAGTACTTC
CASSLYPTGEETQYF
>TRBJ2-5|14|-|TRBV20-1|-
TGCAGTGCTAGAGATATATCTAGTGGAGGGACCCAGTACTTC
CSARDISSGGTQYF
>TRBJ1-1|15|-|TRBV12-3/TRBV12-4|-
TGTGCCAGCAGGGTTCCTGGCGTGGCAAACACTGAAGCTTTCTTT
CASRVPGVANTEAFF
>TRBJ1-2|15|-|TRBV4-3|-
TGCGCCAGCAGCCAATCCAGACAGCCTTACTATGGCTACACCTTC
CASSQSRQPYYGYTF
>TRBJ2-1|15|few|TRBV15|TRBD2
TGTGCCACCAGCATGGGAGCGGGAGGGTACAATGAGCAGTTCTTC
CATSMGAGGYNEQFF
>TRBJ1-1|13|few|TRBV14|-
TGTGCCAGCAGCCAAGATTGGAGGTCTGAAGCTTTCTTT
CASSQDWRSEAFF
>TRBJ2-5|16|few|TRBV7-2|TRBD1
TGTGCCAGCAGCCCCTGGGGACAGGGGGCTGCGGAGACCCAGTACTTC
CASSPWGQGAAETQYF
>TRBJ2-2|15|few|TRBV20-1|-
TGCAGTGCCGCCCGGAGGGGGGCCGGGGTCGGGGAGCTGTTTTTT
CSAARRGAGVGELFF
>TRBJ2-5|17|-|TRBV5-5|-
TGTGCCAGCAGCCCGGGGATAGCGCAGGCAAGGGTTGAGACCCAGTACTTC
CASSPGIAQARVETQYF
>TRBJ1-1|13|-|TRBV6-2/TRBV6-3|TRBD1
TGTGCCAGCAGTTACCTGGGACAGGGGGAAGCTTTCTTT
CASSYLGQGEAFF
>TRBJ2-7|14|-|TRBV5-6|-
TGTGCCAGCAGGGGTGTTGGGACTTTCGACGAGCAGTACTTC
CASRGVGTFDEQYF
>TRBJ2-3|16|-|TRBV20-1|-
TGCAGTGCTAGACCAATATCGGATGCCCCCACAGATACGCAGTATTTT
CSARPISDAPTDTQYF
>TRBJ1-5|15|few|TRBV15|TRBD1
TGTGCCACCAGCAGAGATCGACAGGGCCATCAGCCCCAGCATTTT
CATSRDRQGHQPQHF
>TRBJ2-7|15|-|TRBV12-5|-
TGTGCTAGTGGACCCGCCGGACTACCGGCCTACGAGCAGTACTTC
CASGPAGLPAYEQYF
>TRBJ1-1|15|-|TRBV27|-
TGTGCCAGCTCGCGCTTTACTCAGGGACACACTGAAGCTTTCTTT
CASSRFTQGHTEAFF
>TRBJ2-7|15|few|TRBV12-3/TRBV12-4|TRBD1
TGTGCCAGCAGTACCGGGACAGGGGAGCCCTACGAGCAGTACTTC
CASSTGTGEPYEQYF
>TRBJ2-5|12|-|TRBV12-3/TRBV12-4|-
TGTGCCAGCAGTTACACCCAAGAGACCCAGTACTTC
CASSYTQETQYF
>TRBJ1-1|14|many|TRBV20-1|-
TGCAGTGCTAGAGATATGGATTCGAACACTGAAGCTTTCTTT
CSARDMDSNTEAFF
>TRBJ2-5|13|few|TRBV20-1|-
TGCAGTGCAAGAGATACAGGGAGCGAGACCCAGTACTTC
CSARDTGSETQYF
>TRBJ1-4|13|few|TRBV4-1|-
TGCGCCGCTCCAACAGATCCTAATGAAAAACTGTTTTTT
CAAPTDPNEKLFF
>TRBJ2-4|18|-|TRBV4-1|-
TGCGCCAGCAGCCAAGATTCTAGGAGGCTCAGCACCAAAAACATTCAGTACTTC
CASSQDSRRLSTKNIQYF
>TRBJ2-7|13|few|TRBV27|-
TGTGCCAGCAGTTTGGAGGGGAGGTACGAGCAGTACTTC
CASSLEGRYEQYF
>TRBJ2-3|16|few|TRBV20-1|-
TGCAGTGCTAGAGCCTTCTGGGGGAGAAACACAGATACGCAGTATTTT
CSARAFWGRNTDTQYF
>TRBJ2-5|14|few|TRBV29-1|TRBD1
TGCAGCGCCAGGGGACAGGGGAAGGGAGAGACCCAGTACTTC
CSARGQGKGETQYF
>TRBJ2-7|15|-|TRBV4-1|-
TGCGCCAGCAGCCATGGTTACCCAGAGGTCTACGAGCAGTACTTC
CASSHGYPEVYEQYF
>TRBJ1-1|17|many|TRBV4-1|-
TGCGCCAGCAGCCCCCTTGTGTCAGGGCGGGCGAACACTGAAGCTTTCTTT
CASSPLVSGRANTEAFF
>TRBJ2-2|12|-|TRBV20-1|-
TGCAGTGCTAAGGAGCCGGCCGGGGAGCTGTTTTTT
CSAKEPAGELFF
>TRBJ1-2|16|few|TRBV5-1|-
TGCGCCAGCAGCCTGTCCGGGGCTCCCGTCTCCTTTGGCTACACCTTC
CASSLSGAPVSFGYTF
>TRBJ1-6|12|once|TRBV4-1|-
TGCGCCAGCAGCCCCCGTGAGGAACCCCTCCACTTT
CASSPREEPLHF